The 15 T cell receptor beta chains presented below share a single source sample, sequenced in a study of T-cell reconstitution after alpha-beta-depleted transplantation in children. For TCRbeta, the library was prepared with unique molecular identifiers. TCRdb re-called the PCR reads through MiXCR, storing one row per CDR3 protein. The sample shows some 640,000 distinct CDR3 sequences, approximately 17% of them seen only once. Sequenced here: PBMCs from the stem cell graft donor, sampled from the stem cell graft. All receptors come from a human donor who donated a stem cell graft to a child with acute myeloid leukemia.

This clonotype has at least ten counts. This chain joins TRBV10-3 and TRBJ2-3, with 9 nucleotides matching TRBD2. J gave up 4 bases and V 2 bases, and 1 base lay outside the gene matches. The CDR3 is 14 amino acids. Germline values: CDR1 ENHRY, CDR2 SYGVKD. CDR3 sequence reads: CAISEVAGADTQYF. The CDR3 DNA sequence: TGTGCCATCAGTGAGGTAGCGGGGGCAGATACGCAGTATTTT.

The rearrangement links TRBV20-1 to TRBJ2-3, with 7 bases identical to TRBD2. The CDR3 spans 14 residues. The germline V gene encodes CDR1 DFQATT and CDR2 SNEGSKA (reference sequence). V dropped 5 bases and J dropped 1; count of bases not matched to a gene: 6. The CDR3 DNA sequence: TGCAGTGCTTCAACTGGGGGGGGCACAGATACGCAGTATTTT. Translated, it gives CSASTGGGTDTQYF.

This chain connects TRBV29-1 to TRBJ2-7; TRBD1 matches 8 bases. V was pared by 4 bases and J by 3 bases, with 5 bases of the junction left unmatched. Per germline, CDR1 SQVTM and CDR2 ANQGSEA. The CDR3 spans 13 residues. CDR3 nucleotides: TGCAGCGTTGTGTCCGGGACAGGCTACGAGCAGTACTTC. It codes for CSVVSGTGYEQYF.

This clonotype has ten or more counts. CDR3 sequence (DNA): TGTGCCAGCATCCCCGCGATGCAGGGGTTCTATGGCTACACCTTC. Amino acid sequence: CASIPAMQGFYGYTF. The chain recombines TRBV12-3 or TRBV12-4 with TRBJ1-2; TRBD1 is a possible D gene (6 bases). The CDR3 spans 15 residues. V gave up 7 bases and J gave up 4 bases, with 19 bases separating them.

In its sample, this clonotype was seen a few times. This chain uses TRBV6-5 with TRBJ2-2; possible D gene TRBD2, 6 bases. Germline V lookup: CDR1 MNHEY, CDR2 SVGAGI. The CDR3 sequence is 16 residues long. The germline V and J ends were trimmed by 5 bases and 1 base, with 14 bases remaining between them. The CDR3 loop reads CASSPTGVWNTGELFF. The DNA of the CDR3 is TGTGCCAGCAGTCCCACGGGGGTGTGGAACACCGGGGAGCTGTTTTTT.

The chain couples TRBV30 to TRBJ1-2, with 7 bases fitting TRBD1. Germline-derived CDR1 and CDR2 are GTSNPN and SVGIG (reference sequence). With V trimmed by 5 bases and J by 6 bases, 9 bases remained unmatched. This CDR3 comprises 13 residues. The CDR3 region is CAWELYRGNGYTF. Here the CDR3 DNA reads TGTGCCTGGGAATTATACAGGGGAAATGGCTACACCTTC.

This CDR3 is CAWSVLSYEQYF. Here the CDR3 DNA reads TGTGCCTGGAGTGTACTGAGCTACGAGCAGTACTTC. The chain joins TRBV30 to TRBJ2-7; D unresolved. The CDR3 is 12 amino acids. Germline V lookup: CDR1 GTSNPN, CDR2 SVGIG (reference sequence). Trimming removed 0 bases at V and 3 bases at J, with 6 bases between.

This clonotype was picked up many times. This chain links TRBV20-1 with TRBJ1-1; D is ambiguous. The CDR3 has 13 amino acids. V lost 0 bases and J lost 4, with 9 bases in between. Germline-derived CDR1 and CDR2 are DFQATT and SNEGSKA (reference sequence). In DNA, the CDR3 is TGCAGTGCTAGAGACACCTCTGGCACTGAAGCTTTCTTT. It encodes CSARDTSGTEAFF.

The chain recombines TRBV24-1 with TRBJ1-5; D not certain. The CDR3 is 16 residues long. The V and J ends lost 0 bases and 3 bases respectively, with 11 bases between them. CDR1 and CDR2 (germline): KGHDR, SFDVKD. CDR3 sequence reads: CATSDLNGNTNQPQHF. CDR3 DNA: TGTGCCACCAGTGATTTGAACGGGAATACCAATCAGCCCCAGCATTTT.

The J gene is TRBJ1-1, the V gene TRBV4-1; TRBD1 is a possible D gene (6 bases). The CDR3 is made up of 15 amino acids. V lost 5 bases and J 3 bases, leaving 16 bases between the germline ends. Germline V gene lookup returns CDR1 MGHRA and CDR2 YSYEKL. DNA for the CDR3: TGCGCCAGCAGCAAGATACAGGGAGTGGACACTGAAGCTTTCTTT. This gives the protein CASSKIQGVDTEAFF.

At least ten counts were recorded for this clonotype. V usage is TRBV12-3 or TRBV12-4 and J usage is TRBJ1-2; TRBD1 agrees at 11 bases. Trimming cost V 5 bases and J 4 bases; bases outside gene matches: 6. The CDR3 contains 15 residues. The CDR3 coding sequence is TGTGCCAGCAGTCTTTCCGGACAGGGGGCCTATGGCTACACCTTC. Its translation is CASSLSGQGAYGYTF.

At least ten counts were recorded for this clonotype. This chain joins TRBV10-2 and TRBJ1-1; unclear D gene. V lost 6 bases and J 1 base, leaving 18 bases between the germline ends. This CDR3 spans 16 amino acids. Germline V CDR1 and CDR2: WSHSY, SAAADI. For the CDR3, the DNA is TGCGCCAGCAGGAGGCCGGGAGACTTGGGGAACACTGAAGCTTTCTTT. As protein: CASRRPGDLGNTEAFF.

The rearrangement uses TRBV6-5 and TRBJ2-1, with 13 positions matching TRBD2. Germline loops: CDR1 MNHEY, CDR2 SVGAGI. V dropped 2 bases and J dropped 6; count of bases not matched to a gene: 4. This CDR3 has 16 amino acids. CDR3 residues: CASSYRTSGGANEQFF. The CDR3 bases are TGTGCCAGCAGTTACCGTACTAGCGGGGGGGCCAATGAGCAGTTCTTC.

The chain joins TRBV5-1 to TRBJ1-2, with 11 bases that match TRBD1. This CDR3 has 15 residues. Trimming at V came to 1 base and at J to 7 bases, leaving 6 bases not matched to a gene. CDR1 SGHRS and CDR2 YFSETQ come from the germline V gene. This CDR3 reads CASSLRTGGGSGYTF. DNA for the CDR3: TGCGCCAGCAGCTTGAGGACAGGGGGCGGTAGTGGCTACACCTTC.

This chain joins TRBV5-1 and TRBJ2-3, with D possibly matching TRBD2 (5 bases). Trimming shortened V by 0 bases and J by 0 bases, and 11 bases separated the two germline ends. CDR1 SGHRS and CDR2 YFSETQ come from the germline V gene. This CDR3 has 16 amino acids. The DNA for the CDR3 is TGCGCCAGCAGCTTGGGATACGGGGTGAGCACAGATACGCAGTATTTT. Protein product: CASSLGYGVSTDTQYF.